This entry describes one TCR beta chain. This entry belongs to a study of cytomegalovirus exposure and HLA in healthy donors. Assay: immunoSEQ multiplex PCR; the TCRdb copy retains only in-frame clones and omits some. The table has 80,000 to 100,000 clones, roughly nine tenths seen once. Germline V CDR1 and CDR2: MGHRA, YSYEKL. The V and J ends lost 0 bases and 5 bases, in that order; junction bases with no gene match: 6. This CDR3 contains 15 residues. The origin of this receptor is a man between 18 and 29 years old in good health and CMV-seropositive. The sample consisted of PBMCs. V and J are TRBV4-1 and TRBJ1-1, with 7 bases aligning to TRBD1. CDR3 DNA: TGCGCCAGCAGCCAAGATCCGGGACAGCGAACTGAAGCTTTCTTT. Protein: CASSQDPGQRTEAFF.